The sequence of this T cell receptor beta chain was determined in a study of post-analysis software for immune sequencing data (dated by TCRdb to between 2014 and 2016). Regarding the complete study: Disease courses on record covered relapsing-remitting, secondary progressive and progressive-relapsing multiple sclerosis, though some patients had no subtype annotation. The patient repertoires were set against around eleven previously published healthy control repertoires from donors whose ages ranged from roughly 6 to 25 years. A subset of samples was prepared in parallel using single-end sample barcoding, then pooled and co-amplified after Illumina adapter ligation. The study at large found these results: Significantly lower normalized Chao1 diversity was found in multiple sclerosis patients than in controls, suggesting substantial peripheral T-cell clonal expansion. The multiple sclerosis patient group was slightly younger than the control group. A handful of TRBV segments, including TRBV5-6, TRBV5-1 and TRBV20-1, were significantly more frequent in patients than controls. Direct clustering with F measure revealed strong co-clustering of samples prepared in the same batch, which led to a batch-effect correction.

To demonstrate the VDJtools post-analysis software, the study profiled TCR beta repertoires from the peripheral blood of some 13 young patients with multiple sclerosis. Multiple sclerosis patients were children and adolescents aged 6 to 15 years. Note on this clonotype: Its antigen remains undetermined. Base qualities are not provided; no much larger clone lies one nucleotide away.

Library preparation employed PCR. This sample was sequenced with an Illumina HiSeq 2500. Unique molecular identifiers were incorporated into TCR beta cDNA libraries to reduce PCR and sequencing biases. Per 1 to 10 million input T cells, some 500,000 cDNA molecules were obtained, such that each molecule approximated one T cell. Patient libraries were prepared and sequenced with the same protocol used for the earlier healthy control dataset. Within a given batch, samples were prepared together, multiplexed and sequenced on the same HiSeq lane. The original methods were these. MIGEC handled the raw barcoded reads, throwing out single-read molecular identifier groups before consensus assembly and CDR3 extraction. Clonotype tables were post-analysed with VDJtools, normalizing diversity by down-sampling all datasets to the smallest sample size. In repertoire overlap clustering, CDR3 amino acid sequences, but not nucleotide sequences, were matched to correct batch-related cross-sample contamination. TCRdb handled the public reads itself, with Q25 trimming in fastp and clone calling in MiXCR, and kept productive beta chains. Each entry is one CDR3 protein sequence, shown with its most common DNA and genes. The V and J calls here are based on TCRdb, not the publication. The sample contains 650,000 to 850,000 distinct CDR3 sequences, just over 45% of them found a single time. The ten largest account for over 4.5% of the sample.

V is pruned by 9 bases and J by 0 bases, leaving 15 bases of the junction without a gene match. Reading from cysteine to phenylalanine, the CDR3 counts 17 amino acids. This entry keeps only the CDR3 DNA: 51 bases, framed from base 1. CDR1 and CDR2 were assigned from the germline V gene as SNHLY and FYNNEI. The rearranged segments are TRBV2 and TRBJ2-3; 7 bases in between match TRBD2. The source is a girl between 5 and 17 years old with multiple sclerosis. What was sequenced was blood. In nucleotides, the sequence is TGTGCCAGTACCGCGAGGACTAGTTTTACTAGCACAGATACGCAGTATTTT. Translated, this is CASTARTSFTSTDTQYF.